This T cell receptor (beta chain) comes out of a study of cytomegalovirus exposure and HLA in healthy donors. The PCR ran on 60 Vbeta and 13 Jbeta primers. Using immunoSEQ multiplex PCR, the repertoire was profiled, and TCRdb retains in-frame clones only, with some absent. Here the sample spans 80,000 or so clones, 10% being singletons. CDR3 length: 13 amino acids. The chain carries TRBV7-5 and TRBJ2-7; the listed D gene, TRBD2, was not tested against the DNA. TRBV7-5 is termed a pseudogene. The sequencing sample was made of PBMCs. This TCR was sampled from a man in his fifties or sixties in good health and CMV-seropositive. CDR3 loop: CASSDAGGQKQYF. CDR3 sequence (DNA): TGTGCCAGCAGCGACGCGGGGGGACAGAAGCAGTACTTC.